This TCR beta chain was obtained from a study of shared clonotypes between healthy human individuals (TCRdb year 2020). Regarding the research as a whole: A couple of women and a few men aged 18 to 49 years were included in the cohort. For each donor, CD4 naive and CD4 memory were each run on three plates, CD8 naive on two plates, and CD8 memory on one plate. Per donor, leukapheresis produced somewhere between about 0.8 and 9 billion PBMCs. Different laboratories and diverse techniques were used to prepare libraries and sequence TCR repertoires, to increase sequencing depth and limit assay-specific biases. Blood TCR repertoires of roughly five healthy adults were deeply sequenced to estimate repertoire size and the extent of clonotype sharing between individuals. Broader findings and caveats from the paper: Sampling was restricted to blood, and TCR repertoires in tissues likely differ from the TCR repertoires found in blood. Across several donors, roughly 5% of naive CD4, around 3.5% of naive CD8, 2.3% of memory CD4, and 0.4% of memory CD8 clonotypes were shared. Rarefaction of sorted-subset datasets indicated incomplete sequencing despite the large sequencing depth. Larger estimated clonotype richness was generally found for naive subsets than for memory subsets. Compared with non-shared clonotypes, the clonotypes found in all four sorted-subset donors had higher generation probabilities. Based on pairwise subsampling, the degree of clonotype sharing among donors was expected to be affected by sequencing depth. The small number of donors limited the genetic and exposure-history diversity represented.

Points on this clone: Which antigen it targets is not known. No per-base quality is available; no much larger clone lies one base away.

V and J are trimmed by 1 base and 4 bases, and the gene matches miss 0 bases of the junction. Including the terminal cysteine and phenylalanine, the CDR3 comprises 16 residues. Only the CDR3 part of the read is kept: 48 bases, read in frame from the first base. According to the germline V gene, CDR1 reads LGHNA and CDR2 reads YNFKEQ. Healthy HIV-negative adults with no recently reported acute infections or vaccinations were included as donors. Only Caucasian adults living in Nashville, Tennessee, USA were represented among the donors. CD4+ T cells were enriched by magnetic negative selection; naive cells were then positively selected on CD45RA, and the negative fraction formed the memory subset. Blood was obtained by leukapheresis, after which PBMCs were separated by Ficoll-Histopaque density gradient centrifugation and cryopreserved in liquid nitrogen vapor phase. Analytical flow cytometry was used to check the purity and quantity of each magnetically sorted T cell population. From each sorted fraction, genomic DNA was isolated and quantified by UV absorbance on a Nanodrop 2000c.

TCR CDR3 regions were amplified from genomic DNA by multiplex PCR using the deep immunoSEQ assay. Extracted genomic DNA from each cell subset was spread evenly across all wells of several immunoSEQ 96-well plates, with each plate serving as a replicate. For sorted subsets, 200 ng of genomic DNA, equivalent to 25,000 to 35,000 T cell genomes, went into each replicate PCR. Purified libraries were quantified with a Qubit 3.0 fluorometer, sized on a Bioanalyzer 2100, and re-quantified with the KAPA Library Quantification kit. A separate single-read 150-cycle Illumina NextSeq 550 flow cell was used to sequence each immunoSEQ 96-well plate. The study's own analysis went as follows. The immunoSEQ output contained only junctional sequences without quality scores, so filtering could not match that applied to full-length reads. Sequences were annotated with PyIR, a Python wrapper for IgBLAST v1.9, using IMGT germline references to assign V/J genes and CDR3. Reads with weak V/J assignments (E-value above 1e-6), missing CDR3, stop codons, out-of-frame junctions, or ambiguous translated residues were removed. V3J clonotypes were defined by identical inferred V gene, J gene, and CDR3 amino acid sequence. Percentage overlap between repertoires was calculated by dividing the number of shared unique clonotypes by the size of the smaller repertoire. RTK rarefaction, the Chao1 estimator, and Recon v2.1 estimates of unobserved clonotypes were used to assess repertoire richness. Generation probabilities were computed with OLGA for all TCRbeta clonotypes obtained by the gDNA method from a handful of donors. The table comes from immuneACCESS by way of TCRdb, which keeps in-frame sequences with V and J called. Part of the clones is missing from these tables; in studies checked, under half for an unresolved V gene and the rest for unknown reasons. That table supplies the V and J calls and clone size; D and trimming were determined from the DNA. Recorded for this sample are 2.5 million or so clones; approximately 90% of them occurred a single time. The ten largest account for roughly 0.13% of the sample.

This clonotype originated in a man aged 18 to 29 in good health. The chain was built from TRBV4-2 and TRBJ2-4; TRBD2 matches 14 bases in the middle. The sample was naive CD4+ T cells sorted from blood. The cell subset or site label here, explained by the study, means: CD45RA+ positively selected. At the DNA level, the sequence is TGTGCCAGCAGCCAAGGACTAGCGGGAGGGAAAAACATTCAGTACTTC. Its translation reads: CASSQGLAGGKNIQYF.